This T cell receptor beta chain came from a study of CD8 T cells in ankylosing spondylitis (dated by TCRdb to about 2017). General notes on the study: To find TCR variants linked to disease, the study profiled T cell receptor beta repertoires in ankylosing spondylitis patients and healthy donors. The full study cohort was made up of approximately 27 ankylosing spondylitis patients and 108 healthy donors. Peripheral blood samples were taken, and synovial fluid was additionally collected from ankylosing spondylitis patients.

Sequencing was performed on an Illumina HiSeq 2500. Quantitative 5'-RACE with molecular barcodes was the method used to prepare the TCR beta libraries. On the study's bioinformatics: To identify disease-linked TCR variants, a new computational method was used, one built on a probabilistic model of VDJ rearrangement. TCRdb applied fastp at Q25 and MiXCR to the public reads, then kept only in-frame beta chains. For every CDR3 protein sequence, its rows merge into one entry that carries the most common genes and DNA. The authors' filters were not applied to this entry. Here the sample has 150,000 to 200,000 distinct CDR3 sequences; approximately 12% occur a single time. Around 10% of the sample is taken by the ten largest. CDR3 length: 14 amino acids, cysteine to phenylalanine. CDR3 DNA only is kept here, 42 bases in frame from base 1. Sequences SGHAT (CDR1) and FQNNGV (CDR2) are obtained from the germline V gene. From V the trimming removes 3 bases and from J it removes 4 bases, while the gene matches leave 5 bases of the junction unaccounted for.

What the authors observed across the whole study: The disease-linked clones showed a CD8+ phenotype and occurred at relatively low frequencies in peripheral blood. A TCR beta motif made up of eight highly homologous amino acid variants appeared to be characteristic of blood from ankylosing spondylitis patients. Some motif variants were previously reported in synovial fluid and blood of reactive arthritis patients, suggesting common disease-initiation mechanisms. According to the report, matched synovial fluid samples from ankylosing spondylitis patients were significantly enriched for the disease-linked clones.

To note about this clonotype: This clone's antigen is unknown. No qualities accompany the bases; no much larger clone lies one base away.

This clonotype originated in a female donor with ankylosing spondylitis or in good health (not recorded which). The chain is made from TRBV11-2 and TRBJ2-7; 8 of the junction bases match TRBD1. The sample taken for sequencing was blood, either unsorted or a sorted T cell fraction (not recorded which). The CDR3 region reads CASSLRDRSYEQYF. The nucleotide sequence is given as TGTGCCAGCAGCTTGAGGGACAGGTCGTACGAGCAGTACTTC.